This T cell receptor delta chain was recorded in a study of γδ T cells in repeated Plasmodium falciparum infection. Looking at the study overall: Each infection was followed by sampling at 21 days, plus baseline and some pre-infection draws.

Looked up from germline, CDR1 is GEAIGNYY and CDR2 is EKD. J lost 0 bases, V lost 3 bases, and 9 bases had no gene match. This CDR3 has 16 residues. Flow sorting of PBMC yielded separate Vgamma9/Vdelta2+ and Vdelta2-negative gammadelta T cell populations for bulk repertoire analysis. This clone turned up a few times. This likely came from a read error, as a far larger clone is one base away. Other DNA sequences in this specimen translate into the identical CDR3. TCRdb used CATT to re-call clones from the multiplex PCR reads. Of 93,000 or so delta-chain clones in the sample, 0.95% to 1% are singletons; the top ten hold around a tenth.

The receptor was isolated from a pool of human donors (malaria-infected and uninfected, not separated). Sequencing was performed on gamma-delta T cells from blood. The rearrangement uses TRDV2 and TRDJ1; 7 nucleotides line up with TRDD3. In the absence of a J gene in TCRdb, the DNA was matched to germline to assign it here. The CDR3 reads CACDALLGAYTDKLIF. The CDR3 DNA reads TGTGCCTGTGACGCCCTGCTGGGGGCTTACACCGATAAACTCATCTTT.